This passage covers 23 T cell receptor beta chains from one sample sequenced in a study of T cells in Graves' hyperthyroidism and ophthalmopathy. RNA transcripts served as the template for amplifying TCR beta CDR3 regions. In the first-round RT-PCR of the TCR CDR3, the HTBI primer set was used. TCRdb re-analysed the multiplex PCR reads in MiXCR, keeping a single row per CDR3 protein. The table shows fewer than 850,000 distinct CDR3 sequences, with 15% to 20% occurring only once. The sample was blood. These receptors originate from a man aged 50-60 years with Graves' hyperthyroidism.

This clonotype was seen many times. The rearrangement uses TRBV7-9 and TRBJ2-3; 8 nucleotides agree with TRBD1. V trimming: 7 bases; J trimming: 4 bases; junction bases outside the gene matches: 7. This CDR3 has 14 residues. Germline lookup yields CDR1 SEHNR and CDR2 FQNEAQ (reference sequence). CDR3 DNA sequence: TGTGCCAGCACCCGGACAGGGATGGCAGATACGCAGTATTTT. It encodes CASTRTGMADTQYF.

In this sample, this clonotype turned up a few times. CDR3 region: CAWSFTSANTGELFF. CDR3 in DNA: TGTGCCTGGAGTTTCACTAGCGCGAACACCGGGGAGCTGTTTTTT. The chain combines TRBV30 with TRBJ2-2; 7 nucleotides agree with TRBD2. From germline, CDR1 is GTSNPN and CDR2 SVGIG (reference sequence). The V segment lost 2 bases and the J segment 0 bases; nucleotides outside the gene matches: 3. This CDR3 region has 15 residues.

The chain couples TRBV5-1 to TRBJ2-3; D remains ambiguous. Germline V CDR1 and CDR2: SGHRS, YFSETQ. Trimming removed 1 base at V and 5 bases at J, with 5 bases between. CDR3 length equals 12 residues. CDR3 sequence: CASSLHQDTQYF. DNA of the CDR3: TGCGCCAGCAGCTTGCATCAAGATACGCAGTATTTT.

The CDR3 loop reads CASRPIGVHEQYF. The DNA for the CDR3 is TGTGCCAGCAGGCCCATAGGGGTCCACGAGCAGTACTTC. The chain links TRBV27 to TRBJ2-7; a weak D match, TRBD1 (5 bases). CDR3 length equals 13 residues. With 6 bases removed from V and 5 bases from J, the gap between germline ends came to 14 bases. Per the germline V gene, CDR1 is MNHEY and CDR2 is SMNVEV (reference sequence).

This clonotype was counted at least ten times. This chain uses TRBV5-1 with TRBJ2-1; D is ambiguous. The V end lost 0 bases, the J end lost 7 bases, and 11 bases lay between the germline ends. The germline CDR1 and CDR2 sequences are SGHRS and YFSETQ. This CDR3 has 14 residues. The CDR3 sequence: CASSLGEKRNEQFF. CDR3 DNA sequence: TGCGCCAGCAGCTTGGGAGAAAAACGAAATGAGCAGTTCTTC.

This clonotype was seen at least ten times. The rearrangement joins TRBV30 to TRBJ1-4, with D hard to call. This CDR3 comprises 12 residues. Deletions cut 2 bases from V and 8 bases from J, with 9 bases between. Germline loops: CDR1 GTSNPN, CDR2 SVGIG (reference sequence). The CDR3 region has the DNA TGTGCCTGGAGTCCGGGGAGGGAAAAACTGTTTTTT. Translated: CAWSPGREKLFF.

This rearrangement joins TRBV24-1 to TRBJ2-1; no firm D call. This CDR3 is 13 amino acids long. The germline V and J ends were trimmed by 0 bases and 9 bases, with 8 bases remaining between them. Germline CDR1 is KGHDR and CDR2 is SFDVKD. CDR3 DNA: TGTGCCACCAGTGATTTGAGGGCCGCTGAGCAGTTCTTC. Encoded protein: CATSDLRAAEQFF.

The chain combines TRBV7-2 with TRBJ2-7, with 10 nucleotides matching TRBD1. After removal of 6 bases from V and 5 bases from J, the junction contained 7 bases not matched to a gene. CDR1 and CDR2 (germline): SGHTA, FQGNSA. The CDR3 is 14 residues long. CDR3 sequence (DNA): TGTGCCAGCAGTGGCGGGACAGGGGCCAACGAGCAGTACTTC. Its translation: CASSGGTGANEQYF.

This clonotype was found many times. The chain uses TRBV7-6 and TRBJ2-1; 10 nucleotides line up with TRBD2. The CDR3 totals 16 residues. Per the germline V gene, CDR1 is SGHVS and CDR2 is FNYEAQ. Losses at the gene ends were 6 bases for V and 3 bases for J; bases not matched to a gene: 8. The CDR3 sequence: CASSPTGLADYNEQFF. CDR3 nucleotides: TGTGCCAGCAGTCCCACAGGACTAGCGGACTACAATGAGCAGTTCTTC.

The table lists this clonotype with many counts. J is TRBJ2-1 and V is TRBV28; 7 bases are a match to TRBD2. Trimming cost V 7 bases and J 4 bases; bases outside gene matches: 7. The germline gives CDR1 MDHEN, CDR2 SYDVKM. The CDR3 runs to 14 residues. DNA for the CDR3: TGTGCCAGCATCCAAGCGGGATCTTACAATGAGCAGTTCTTC. This codes for CASIQAGSYNEQFF.

This clonotype occurred many times. V and J are TRBV12-3 or TRBV12-4 and TRBJ1-1, with TRBD1 identical over 8 bases. This CDR3 spans 14 amino acids. Trimming took 6 bases from V and 5 from J; bases not matched to a gene: 8. CDR3 protein: CASSQQGVWTEAFF. The CDR3 bases are TGTGCCAGCAGCCAACAGGGGGTATGGACTGAAGCTTTCTTT.

This clonotype was seen many times. This chain links TRBV7-9 with TRBJ2-5; 9 bases are shared with TRBD2. The CDR3 contains 15 residues. Looked up from germline, CDR1 is SEHNR and CDR2 is FQNEAQ (reference sequence). V shed 6 bases and J 2 bases; nucleotides not matched to a gene: 7. CDR3 sequence: CASRPGTSRQETQYF. The CDR3 nucleotides read TGTGCCAGCAGACCCGGGACTAGCAGACAAGAGACCCAGTACTTC.

This clonotype came up a few times. This sequence joins TRBV5-1 and TRBJ2-2, with 11 bases lining up with TRBD2. CDR1 and CDR2 (germline): SGHRS, YFSETQ. The junction had 7 bases not matched to a gene; V was cut back by 8 bases and J by 4 bases. The CDR3 is 15 residues long. CDR3 loop: CASNPGTSGTGELFF. The DNA for the CDR3 is TGCGCCAGTAACCCCGGGACTAGCGGCACCGGGGAGCTGTTTTTT. Complete variable domain (other parts from reference TRBV5-1 and TRBJ2-2): KAGVTQTPRYLIKTRGQQVTLSCSPISGHRSVSWYQQTPGQGLQFLFEYFSETQRNKGNFPGRFSGRQFSNSRSEMNVSTLELGDSALYLCASNPGTSGTGELFFGEGSRLTVL.

V and J are TRBV12-3 or TRBV12-4 and TRBJ1-2; TRBD1 agrees at 12 bases. Unmatched junction bases numbered 6, after V lost 5 bases and J lost 8 bases. The CDR3 loop spans 14 amino acids. The chain's CDR3 is CASSGGTGGGGYTF. CDR3 nucleotide sequence: TGTGCCAGCAGTGGCGGGACAGGGGGCGGCGGCTACACCTTC.

The sample holds many counts of this clonotype. The chain is built from TRBV10-3 and TRBJ2-7; no clear D. Germline loops: CDR1 ENHRY, CDR2 SYGVKD. The CDR3 loop spans 16 amino acids. V lost 2 bases and J lost 3, with 17 bases in between. The DNA for the CDR3 is TGTGCCATCAGTGAGGGCGGCAGACGAAAAGTCTACGAGCAGTACTTC. It translates to CAISEGGRRKVYEQYF.

The chain couples TRBV7-3 to TRBJ1-5; weak D call: TRBD1 (5 bases). There are 14 residues in the CDR3. Germline V gene data show CDR1 as SGHTA and CDR2 as FQGTGA. V lost 2 bases and J lost 3, with 8 bases in between. The CDR3 here is CASSLSGPNQPQHF. CDR3 sequence (DNA): TGTGCCAGCAGCTTATCAGGGCCCAATCAGCCCCAGCATTTT.

This clonotype came up many times. The chain couples TRBV7-2 to TRBJ2-2; D unresolved. CDR3 length equals 14 residues. CDR1 is SGHTA and CDR2 is FQGNSA in the germline V gene. V lost 1 base and J lost 4, with 7 bases in between. The CDR3 loop is CASSLGMITGELFF. The CDR3 bases are TGTGCCAGCAGCTTAGGCATGATCACCGGGGAGCTGTTTTTT.

Turning to this clonotype: This may stem from a read error, because a much larger clone lies one nucleotide away. The gene calls are TRBV5-1 and TRBJ2-3, with 13 bases matching TRBD2. There are 19 residues in the CDR3. From germline, CDR1 is SGHRS and CDR2 YFSETQ. With 4 bases clipped from V and 2 bases from J, the junction kept 13 bases outside the gene matches. As DNA, the CDR3 is TGCGCCAGCAGCCGACCTGTCCCCGGGACTAGCGGGACCACAGATACGCAGTATTTT. This translates into CASSRPVPGTSGTTDTQYF.

This clonotype was counted a few times. The chain recombines TRBV5-1 with TRBJ2-1; 7 positions agree with TRBD1. CDR1 and CDR2 from the germline V gene are SGHRS and YFSETQ. CDR3 length equals 15 residues. The junction had 11 bases not matched to a gene; V was cut back by 6 bases and J by 5 bases. Here the CDR3 reads CASTTGTAENNEQFF. In nucleotides, the CDR3 is TGCGCCAGCACGACCGGGACAGCCGAGAACAATGAGCAGTTCTTC.

This clonotype has a count of ten or more. The chain recombines TRBV20-1 with TRBJ1-2; 9 nucleotides align to TRBD1. CDR3 size: 13 residues. Germline CDR1 is DFQATT and CDR2 is SNEGSKA (reference sequence). Unmatched junction bases numbered 12, after V lost 5 bases and J lost 11 bases. The CDR3: CSAGDTGGRGYTF. The CDR3 nucleotides read TGCAGTGCTGGGGATACAGGGGGCCGGGGTTACACCTTC.

This clonotype was counted ten times or more. The chain uses TRBV12-3 or TRBV12-4 and TRBJ1-5; 8 positions agree with TRBD1. The trim removed 6 bases at V and 2 bases at J, leaving 12 bases unmatched. There are 17 residues in the CDR3. The CDR3 sequence is CASSPDRARIGNQPQHF. The CDR3 DNA reads as TGTGCCAGCAGCCCGGACAGGGCGAGAATAGGCAATCAGCCCCAGCATTTT.

This clonotype was seen a few times. The chain has TRBV29-1 and TRBJ2-1, with 7 bases fitting TRBD2. The CDR3 is 14 residues long. With 4 bases clipped from V and 9 bases from J, the junction kept 12 bases outside the gene matches. The V gene's germline CDR1 is SQVTM and CDR2 ANQGSEA. The CDR3 DNA follows: TGCAGCGTTGCAAAGGCGGGAGAGTTCAGTGAGCAGTTCTTC. Protein sequence: CSVAKAGEFSEQFF.

This clonotype was seen more than once but under ten times. The chain couples TRBV12-5 to TRBJ2-1, with D possibly matching TRBD1 (5 bases). The CDR3 is made up of 13 amino acids. The germline V gene encodes CDR1 LGHNT and CDR2 FRNRAP. Trimming removed 1 base at V and 7 bases at J, with 8 bases between. The CDR3 here is CASGLARGNEQFF. DNA of the CDR3: TGTGCTAGTGGTTTGGCTAGGGGTAATGAGCAGTTCTTC.